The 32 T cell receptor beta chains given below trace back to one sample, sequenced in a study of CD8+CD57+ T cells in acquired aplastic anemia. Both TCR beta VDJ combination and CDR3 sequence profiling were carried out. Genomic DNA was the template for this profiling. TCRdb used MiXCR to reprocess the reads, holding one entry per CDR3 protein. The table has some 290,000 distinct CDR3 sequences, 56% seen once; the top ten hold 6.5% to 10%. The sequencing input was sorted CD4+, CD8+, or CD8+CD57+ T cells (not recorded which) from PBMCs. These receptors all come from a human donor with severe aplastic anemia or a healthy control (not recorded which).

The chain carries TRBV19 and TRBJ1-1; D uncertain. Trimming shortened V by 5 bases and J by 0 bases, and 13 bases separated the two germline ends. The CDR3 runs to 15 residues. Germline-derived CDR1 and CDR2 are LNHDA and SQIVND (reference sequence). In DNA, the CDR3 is TGTGCCAGTAGTCTAGGGAACAACATGAACACTGAAGCTTTCTTT. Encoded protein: CASSLGNNMNTEAFF.

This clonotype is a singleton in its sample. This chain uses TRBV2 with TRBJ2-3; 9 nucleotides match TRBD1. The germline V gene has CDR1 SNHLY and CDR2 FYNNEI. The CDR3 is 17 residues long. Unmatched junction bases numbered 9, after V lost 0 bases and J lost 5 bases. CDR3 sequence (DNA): TGTGCCAGCAGTGAAGCAAGGCCGGACAGGGGACAAGATACGCAGTATTTT. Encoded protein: CASSEARPDRGQDTQYF.

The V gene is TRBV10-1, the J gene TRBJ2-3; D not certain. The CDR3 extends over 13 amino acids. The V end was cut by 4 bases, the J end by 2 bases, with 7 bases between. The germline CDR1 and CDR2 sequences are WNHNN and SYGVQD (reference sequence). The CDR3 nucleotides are TGCGCCAGCAGTGGATATATCACAGATACGCAGTATTTT. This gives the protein CASSGYITDTQYF.

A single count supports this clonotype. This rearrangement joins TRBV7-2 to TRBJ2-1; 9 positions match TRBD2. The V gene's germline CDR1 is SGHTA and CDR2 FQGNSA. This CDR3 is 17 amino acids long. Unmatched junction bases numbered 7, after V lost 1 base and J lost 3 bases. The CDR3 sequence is CASSLGRRLAVYNEQFF. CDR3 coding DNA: TGTGCCAGCAGCTTAGGTCGTCGACTAGCGGTCTACAATGAGCAGTTCTTC.

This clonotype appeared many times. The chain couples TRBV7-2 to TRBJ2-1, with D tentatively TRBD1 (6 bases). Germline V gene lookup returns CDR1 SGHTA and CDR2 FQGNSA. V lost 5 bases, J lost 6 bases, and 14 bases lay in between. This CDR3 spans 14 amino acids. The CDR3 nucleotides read TGTGCCAGCAGCCCTAAAGGGGGAAGCAATGAGCAGTTCTTC. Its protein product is CASSPKGGSNEQFF. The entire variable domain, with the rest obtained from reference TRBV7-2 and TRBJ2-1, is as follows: GAGVSQSPSNKVTEKGKDVELRCDPISGHTALYWYRQSLGQGLEFLIYFQGNSAPDKSGLPSDRFSAERTGGSVSTLTIQRTQQEDSAVYLCASSPKGGSNEQFFGPGTRLTVL.

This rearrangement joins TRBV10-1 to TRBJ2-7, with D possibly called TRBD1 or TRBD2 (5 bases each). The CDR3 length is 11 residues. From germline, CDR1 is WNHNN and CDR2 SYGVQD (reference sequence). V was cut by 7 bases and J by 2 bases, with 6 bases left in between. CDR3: CASKGPYEQYF. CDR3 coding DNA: TGCGCCAGCAAGGGACCCTACGAGCAGTACTTC.

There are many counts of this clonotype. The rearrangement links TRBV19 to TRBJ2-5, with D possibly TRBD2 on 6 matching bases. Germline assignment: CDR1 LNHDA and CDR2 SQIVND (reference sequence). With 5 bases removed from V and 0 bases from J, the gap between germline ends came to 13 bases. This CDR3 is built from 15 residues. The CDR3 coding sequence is TGTGCCAGTAGTCGTGCCCGGGGGTACCAAGAGACCCAGTACTTC. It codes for CASSRARGYQETQYF.

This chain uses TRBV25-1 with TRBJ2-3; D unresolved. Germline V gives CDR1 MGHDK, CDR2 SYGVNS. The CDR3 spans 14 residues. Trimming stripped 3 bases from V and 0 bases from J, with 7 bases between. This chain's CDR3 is CASSDTGSTDTQYF. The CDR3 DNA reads TGTGCCAGCAGTGATACGGGTAGCACAGATACGCAGTATTTT.

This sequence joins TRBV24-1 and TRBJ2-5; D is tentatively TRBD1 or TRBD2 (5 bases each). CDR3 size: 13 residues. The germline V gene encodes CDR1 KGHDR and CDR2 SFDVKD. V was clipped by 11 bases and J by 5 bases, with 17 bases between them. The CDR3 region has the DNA TGTGCCATCGCTTTGGGGCGCGGGGAGACCCAGTACTTC. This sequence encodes CAIALGRGETQYF.

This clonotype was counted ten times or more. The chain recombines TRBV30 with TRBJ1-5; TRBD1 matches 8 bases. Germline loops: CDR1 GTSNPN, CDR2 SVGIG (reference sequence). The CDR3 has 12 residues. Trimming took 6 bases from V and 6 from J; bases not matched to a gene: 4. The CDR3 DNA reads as TGTGCCTGCGCAGGGGGCGGTCAGCCCCAGCATTTT. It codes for CACAGGGQPQHF.

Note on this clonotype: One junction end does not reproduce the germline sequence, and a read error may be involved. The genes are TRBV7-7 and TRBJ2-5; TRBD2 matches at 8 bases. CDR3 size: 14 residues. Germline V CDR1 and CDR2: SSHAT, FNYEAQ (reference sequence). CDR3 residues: CASSSSGSSETQYF. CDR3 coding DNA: TGTGCTAGCAGTTCGAGCGGGAGCTCAGAGACCCAGTACTTC.

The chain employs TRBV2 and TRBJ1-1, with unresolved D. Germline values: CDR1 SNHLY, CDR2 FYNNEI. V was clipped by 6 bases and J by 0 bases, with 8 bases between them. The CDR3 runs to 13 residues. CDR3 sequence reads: CASRAGVNTEAFF. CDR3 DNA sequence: TGTGCCAGCAGGGCAGGAGTGAACACTGAAGCTTTCTTT.

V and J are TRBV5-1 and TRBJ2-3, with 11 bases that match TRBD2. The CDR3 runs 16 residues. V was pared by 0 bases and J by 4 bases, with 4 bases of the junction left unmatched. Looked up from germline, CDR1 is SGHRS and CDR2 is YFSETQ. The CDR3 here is CASSLELAGAADTQYF. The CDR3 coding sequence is TGCGCCAGCAGCTTGGAACTAGCGGGAGCGGCAGATACGCAGTATTTT.

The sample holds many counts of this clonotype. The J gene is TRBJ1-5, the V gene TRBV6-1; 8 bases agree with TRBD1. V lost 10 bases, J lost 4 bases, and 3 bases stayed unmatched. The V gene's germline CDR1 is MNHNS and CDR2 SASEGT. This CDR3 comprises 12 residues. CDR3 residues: CAIRQGNQPQHF. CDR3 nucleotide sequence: TGTGCCATAAGACAGGGGAATCAGCCCCAGCATTTT.

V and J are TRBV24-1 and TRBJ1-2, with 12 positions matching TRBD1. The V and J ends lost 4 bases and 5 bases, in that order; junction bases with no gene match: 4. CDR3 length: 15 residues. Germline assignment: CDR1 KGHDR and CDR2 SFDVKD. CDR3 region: CATSDPGQGAYGYTF. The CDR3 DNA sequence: TGTGCCACCAGTGACCCGGGACAGGGGGCTTATGGCTACACCTTC.

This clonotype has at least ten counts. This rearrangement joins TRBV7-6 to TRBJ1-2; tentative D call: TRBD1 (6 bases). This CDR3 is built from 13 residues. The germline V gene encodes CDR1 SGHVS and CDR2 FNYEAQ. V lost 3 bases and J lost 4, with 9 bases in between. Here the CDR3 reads CASSFRDTYGYTF. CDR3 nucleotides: TGTGCCAGCAGCTTTCGGGACACCTATGGCTACACCTTC.

The CDR3 here is CASSVGGPYEQYF. In nucleotides, the CDR3 is TGTGCCAGCAGTGTGGGCGGACCCTACGAGCAGTACTTC. The chain is built from TRBV2 and TRBJ2-7; unclear D gene. The CDR3 covers 13 residues. Germline lookup yields CDR1 SNHLY and CDR2 FYNNEI. Trimming cost V 4 bases and J 2 bases, with 9 bases left between them.

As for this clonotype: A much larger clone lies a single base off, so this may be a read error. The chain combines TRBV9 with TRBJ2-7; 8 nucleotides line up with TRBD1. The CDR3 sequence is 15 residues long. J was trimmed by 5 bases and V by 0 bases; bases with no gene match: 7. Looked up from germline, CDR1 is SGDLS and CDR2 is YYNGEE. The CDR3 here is CASSVDWQGADEQYF. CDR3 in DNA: TGTGCCAGCAGCGTAGATTGGCAGGGGGCAGACGAGCAGTACTTC.

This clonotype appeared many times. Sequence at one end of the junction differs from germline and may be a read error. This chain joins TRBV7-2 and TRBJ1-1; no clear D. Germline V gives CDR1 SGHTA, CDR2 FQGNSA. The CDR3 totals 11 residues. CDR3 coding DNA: TGTGCCAGCAGCCCGGCGGGCCGTCTGCTCTTT. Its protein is CASSPAGRLLF.

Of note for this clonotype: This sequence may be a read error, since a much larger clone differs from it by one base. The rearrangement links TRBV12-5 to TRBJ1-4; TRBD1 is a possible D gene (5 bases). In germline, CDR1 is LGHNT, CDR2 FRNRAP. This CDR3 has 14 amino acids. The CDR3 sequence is CVSGLGGVNEKLFF. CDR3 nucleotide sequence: TGTGTTAGTGGCCTGGGGGGGGTTAATGAAAAACTGTTTTTT.

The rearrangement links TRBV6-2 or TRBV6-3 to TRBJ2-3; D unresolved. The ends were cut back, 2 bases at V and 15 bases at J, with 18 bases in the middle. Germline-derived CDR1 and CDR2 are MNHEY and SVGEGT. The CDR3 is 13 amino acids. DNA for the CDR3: TGTGCCAGCAGTTACGATGGTCTACTCGCTCCTTATTTT. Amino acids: CASSYDGLLAPYF.

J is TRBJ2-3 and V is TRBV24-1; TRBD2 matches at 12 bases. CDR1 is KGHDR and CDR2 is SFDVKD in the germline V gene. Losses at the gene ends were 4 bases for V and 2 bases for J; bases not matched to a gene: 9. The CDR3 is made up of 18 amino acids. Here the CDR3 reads CATSEMTSGRADTDTQYF. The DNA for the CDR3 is TGTGCCACCAGTGAGATGACTAGCGGGAGAGCGGACACAGATACGCAGTATTTT.

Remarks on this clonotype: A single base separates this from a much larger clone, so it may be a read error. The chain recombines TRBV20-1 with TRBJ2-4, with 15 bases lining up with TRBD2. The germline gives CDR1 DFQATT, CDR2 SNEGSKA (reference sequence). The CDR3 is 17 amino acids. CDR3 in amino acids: CSARPGLAGGAKNVQYF. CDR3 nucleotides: TGCAGTGCTAGACCGGGACTAGCGGGGGGAGCCAAAAACGTTCAGTACTTC.

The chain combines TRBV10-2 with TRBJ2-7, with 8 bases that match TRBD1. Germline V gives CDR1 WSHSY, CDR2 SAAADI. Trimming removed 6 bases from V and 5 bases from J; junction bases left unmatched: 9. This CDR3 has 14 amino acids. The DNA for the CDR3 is TGCGCCAGCAGGGGACCCGGACAGGGAAACGAGCAGTACTTC. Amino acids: CASRGPGQGNEQYF.

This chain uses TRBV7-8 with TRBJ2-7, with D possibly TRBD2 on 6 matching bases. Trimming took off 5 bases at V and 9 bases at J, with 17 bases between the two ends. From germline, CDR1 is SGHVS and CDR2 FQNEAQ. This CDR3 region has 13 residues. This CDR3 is CASSRDSQGVQYF. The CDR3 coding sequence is TGTGCCAGCAGCCGGGACTCGCAGGGCGTGCAGTACTTC.

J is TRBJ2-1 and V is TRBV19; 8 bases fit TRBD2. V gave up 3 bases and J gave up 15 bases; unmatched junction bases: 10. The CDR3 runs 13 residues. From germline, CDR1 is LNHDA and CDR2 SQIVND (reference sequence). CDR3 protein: CASSMDWSGRRFF. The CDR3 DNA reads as TGTGCCAGTAGTATGGATTGGAGCGGGAGACGGTTCTTC. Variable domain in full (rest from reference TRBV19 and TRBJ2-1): DGGITQSPKYLFRKEGQNVTLSCEQNLNHDAMYWYRQDPGQGLRLIYYSQIVNDFQKGDIAEGYSVSREKKESFPLTVTSAQKNPTAFYLCASSMDWSGRRFFGPGTRLTVL.

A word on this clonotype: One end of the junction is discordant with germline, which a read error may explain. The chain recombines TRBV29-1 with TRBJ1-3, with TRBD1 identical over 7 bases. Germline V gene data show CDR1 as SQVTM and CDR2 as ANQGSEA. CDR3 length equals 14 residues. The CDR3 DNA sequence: TGCAGCGTCGGGACAGAGTACTCTGGAGACACCATATATTTT. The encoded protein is CSVGTEYSGDTIYF.

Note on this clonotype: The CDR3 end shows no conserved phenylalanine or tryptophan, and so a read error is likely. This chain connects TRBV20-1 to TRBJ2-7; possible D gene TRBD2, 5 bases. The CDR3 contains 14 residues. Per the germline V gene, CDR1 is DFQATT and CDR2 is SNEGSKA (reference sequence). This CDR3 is CSAGTRILPYEQYL. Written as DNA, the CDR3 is TGCAGTGCAGGAACTAGGATTTTACCGTACGAACAGTACCTC.

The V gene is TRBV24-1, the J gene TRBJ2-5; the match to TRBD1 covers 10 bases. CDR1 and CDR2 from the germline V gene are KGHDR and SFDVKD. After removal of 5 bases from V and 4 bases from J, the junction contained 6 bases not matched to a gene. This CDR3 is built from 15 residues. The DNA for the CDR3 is TGTGCCACCAGTGCCAAGGGACAGGGGATAGAGACCCAGTACTTC. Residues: CATSAKGQGIETQYF.

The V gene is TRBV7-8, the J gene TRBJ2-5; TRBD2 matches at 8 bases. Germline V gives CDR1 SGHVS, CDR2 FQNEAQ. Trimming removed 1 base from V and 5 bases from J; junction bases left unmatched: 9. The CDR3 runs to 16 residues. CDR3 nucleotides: TGTGCCAGCAGCTTAGTCCTTCGGGAGGGCCTGGAGACCCAGTACTTC. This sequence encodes CASSLVLREGLETQYF.

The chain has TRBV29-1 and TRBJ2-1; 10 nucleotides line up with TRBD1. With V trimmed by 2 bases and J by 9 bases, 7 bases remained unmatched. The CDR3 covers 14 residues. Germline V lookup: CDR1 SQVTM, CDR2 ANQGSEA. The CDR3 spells CSVEPDRGQGEQFF. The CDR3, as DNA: TGCAGCGTTGAACCCGACAGGGGGCAAGGTGAGCAGTTCTTC.

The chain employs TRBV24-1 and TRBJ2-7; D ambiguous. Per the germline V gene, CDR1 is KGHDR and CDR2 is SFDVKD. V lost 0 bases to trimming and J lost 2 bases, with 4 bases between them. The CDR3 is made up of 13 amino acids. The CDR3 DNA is TGTGCCACCAGTGATTTGAGCCCCTACGAGCAGTACTTC. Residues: CATSDLSPYEQYF.